These 15 T cell receptor beta chains originate from one sample sequenced in a study of blood T cell repertoires in COVID-19. Here immunoSEQ multiplex PCR was the method, and the copy in TCRdb shows in-frame clones only, minus some. The repertoire holds tens of thousands of clones, with about 89% as singletons. Material: PBMCs or T cells enriched from blood (not recorded which). These TCRs come from a woman between 50 and 59 years old with acute COVID-19.

This clone was found a few times. V is TRBV7-8 and J is TRBJ2-1; 8 nucleotides align to TRBD2. Germline values: CDR1 SGHVS, CDR2 FQNEAQ. This CDR3 comprises 16 residues. Trimming at V came to 2 bases and at J to 3 bases, leaving 6 bases not matched to a gene. As DNA, the CDR3 is TGTGCCAGCAGCTTACGTGGCGGGACTAGCTACAATGAGCAGTTCTTC. Translating it yields CASSLRGGTSYNEQFF.

This chain links TRBV3-1 (or the pseudogene TRBV3-2) with TRBJ1-1, with 7 positions matching TRBD1. Germline CDR1 is LGHDT and CDR2 is YNNKEL (reference sequence). The CDR3 sequence is 15 residues long. With 4 bases clipped from V and 0 bases from J, the junction kept 5 bases outside the gene matches. The DNA of the CDR3 is TGTGCCAGCAGCCCCCCCCAGGGGGTGAACACTGAAGCTTTCTTT. Protein product: CASSPPQGVNTEAFF.

The chain links TRBV19 to TRBJ1-5; 7 positions match TRBD1. CDR3 length equals 15 residues. Looked up from germline, CDR1 is LNHDA and CDR2 is SQIVND (reference sequence). Trimming at V came to 3 bases and at J to 6 bases, leaving 8 bases not matched to a gene. The CDR3 DNA reads TGTGCCAGTAGTATGGAGGGGGCAGGGGTTCAGCCCCAGCATTTT. It encodes CASSMEGAGVQPQHF. The variable domain in full, with the rest retrieved from reference TRBV19 and TRBJ1-5, is DGGITQSPKYLFRKEGQNVTLSCEQNLNHDAMYWYRQDPGQGLRLIYYSQIVNDFQKGDIAEGYSVSREKKESFPLTVTSAQKNPTAFYLCASSMEGAGVQPQHFGDGTRLSIL.

V and J are TRBV18 and TRBJ1-6, with D tentatively TRBD1 (6 bases). V lost 3 bases to trimming and J lost 7 bases, with 13 bases between them. Germline V gives CDR1 KGHSH, CDR2 LQKENI. The CDR3 has 15 amino acids. CDR3 in amino acids: CASSPGQTLNSPLHF. For the CDR3, the DNA is TGTGCCAGCTCACCCGGACAGACTCTCAATTCACCCCTCCACTTT.

The chain couples TRBV21-1 to TRBJ2-3; the listed D gene, TRBD2, was not tested against the DNA. TRBV21-1 is described as a pseudogene. The CDR3 has 14 amino acids. CDR3 protein: CASRAEEPADTQYF. The CDR3 bases are TGTGCCAGCAGAGCGGAGGAACCAGCAGATACGCAGTATTTT.

The chain joins TRBV27 to TRBJ2-5, with TRBD2 identical over 8 bases. The V segment lost 2 bases and the J segment 1 base; nucleotides outside the gene matches: 0. Germline CDR1 MNHEY, CDR2 SMNVEV (reference sequence). This CDR3 spans 14 amino acids. The DNA of the CDR3 is TGTGCCAGCAGTTTAAGCGGGGGCCAAGAGACCCAGTACTTC. It specifies CASSLSGGQETQYF.

CDR3 bases: TGTGCCAGTAGTACTACGCTGGACAGCCAGCCCCAGCATTTT. This encodes CASSTTLDSQPQHF. The chain recombines TRBV19 with TRBJ1-5, with D maybe TRBD1 (6 bases). CDR1 and CDR2 from the germline V gene are LNHDA and SQIVND (reference sequence). The CDR3 runs to 14 residues. V dropped 4 bases and J dropped 7 bases, with 14 bases sitting between them.

This clone has a handful of counts. J is TRBJ2-1 and V is TRBV11-2; 7 bases agree with TRBD2. The CDR3 spans 17 residues. Germline-derived CDR1 and CDR2 are SGHAT and FQNNGV. Trimming cost V 2 bases and J 6 bases; bases outside gene matches: 13. This CDR3 reads CASSLTGGGYGGNEQFF. In DNA form, the CDR3 reads TGTGCCAGCAGCTTAACCGGGGGAGGGTATGGAGGCAATGAGCAGTTCTTC.

The sample holds a few counts of this clone. This sequence joins TRBV5-6 and TRBJ1-4; D possibly corresponds to TRBD1 (5 bases). V was shortened by 5 bases and J by 4 bases, with 12 bases between the two germline ends. This CDR3 has 14 residues. Germline V gives CDR1 SGHDT, CDR2 YYEEEE. The CDR3 region is CASSRRGSNEKLFF. DNA of the CDR3: TGTGCCAGCAGTCGCCGGGGGAGTAATGAAAAACTGTTTTTT. Together with reference TRBV5-6 and TRBJ1-4, the CDR3 gives the full variable domain: DAGVTQSPTHLIKTRGQQVTLRCSPKSGHDTVSWYQQALGQGPQFIFQYYEEEERQRGNFPDRFSGHQFPNYSSELNVNALLLGDSALYLCASSRRGSNEKLFFGSGTQLSVL.

The chain uses TRBV6-5 and TRBJ1-2; perhaps TRBD1 as D (5 bases). The CDR3 consists of 11 residues. The V gene's germline CDR1 is MNHEY and CDR2 SVGAGI. Trimming cost V 2 bases and J 7 bases, with 5 bases left between them. As DNA, the CDR3 is TGTGCCAGCAGTTACCAGGGTGGCTACACCTTC. Its translation: CASSYQGGYTF.

This clone was recorded once. The chain couples TRBV28 to TRBJ2-1, with 7 bases lining up with TRBD2. The CDR3 consists of 13 residues. Germline assignment: CDR1 MDHEN and CDR2 SYDVKM. The J segment lost 6 bases and the V segment lost 10 bases, leaving 9 bases of the junction unmatched. DNA of the CDR3: TGTGCCATCAGGACTAGTAGGGGCAATGAGCAGTTCTTC. This codes for CAIRTSRGNEQFF.

The gene calls are TRBV5-6 and TRBJ1-1, with D possibly TRBD1 on 6 matching bases. Germline CDR1 and CDR2: SGHDT and YYEEEE. V lost 4 bases, J lost 4 bases, and 23 bases lay in between. The CDR3 is 17 residues long. For the CDR3, the DNA is TGTGCCAGCAGCCTTCGTCAAGAAGGGGGGGTTGGCACTGAAGCTTTCTTT. Translated, it gives CASSLRQEGGVGTEAFF.

This sequence joins TRBV7-8 and TRBJ2-3; D remains unclear. The CDR3 extends over 16 amino acids. V was shortened by 3 bases and J by 2 bases, with 15 bases between the two germline ends. The germline V gene has CDR1 SGHVS and CDR2 FQNEAQ. Here the CDR3 DNA reads TGTGCCAGCAGCTTTCGGAGAGACCATAACACAGATACGCAGTATTTT. It translates to CASSFRRDHNTDTQYF.

The table lists this clone with a few counts. V gene TRBV7-8 combines with J gene TRBJ2-2, with TRBD2 matching 9 bases. This CDR3 contains 17 residues. Germline V gene lookup returns CDR1 SGHVS and CDR2 FQNEAQ. With 3 bases clipped from V and 3 bases from J, the junction kept 8 bases outside the gene matches. CDR3 amino acids: CASSLRAGGSDTGELFF. DNA for the CDR3: TGTGCCAGCAGCTTGAGAGCGGGAGGATCGGACACCGGGGAGCTGTTTTTT.

The V and J genes are TRBV5-4 and TRBJ1-1; D might be TRBD1 (5 bases). Germline CDR1 and CDR2: SGHNT and YYREEE (reference sequence). V was trimmed by 5 bases and J by 3 bases, leaving 20 bases between them. The CDR3 is made up of 16 amino acids. The CDR3 nucleotides are TGTGCCAGCAGGCCTGGGGGGAGTCGTACGGACACTGAAGCTTTCTTT. It specifies CASRPGGSRTDTEAFF. Using reference TRBV5-4 and TRBJ1-1 for the parts outside the CDR3, the full variable domain is ETGVTQSPTHLIKTRGQQVTLRCSSQSGHNTVSWYQQALGQGPQFIFQYYREEENGRGNFPPRFSGLQFPNYSSELNVNALELDDSALYLCASRPGGSRTDTEAFFGQGTRLTVV.